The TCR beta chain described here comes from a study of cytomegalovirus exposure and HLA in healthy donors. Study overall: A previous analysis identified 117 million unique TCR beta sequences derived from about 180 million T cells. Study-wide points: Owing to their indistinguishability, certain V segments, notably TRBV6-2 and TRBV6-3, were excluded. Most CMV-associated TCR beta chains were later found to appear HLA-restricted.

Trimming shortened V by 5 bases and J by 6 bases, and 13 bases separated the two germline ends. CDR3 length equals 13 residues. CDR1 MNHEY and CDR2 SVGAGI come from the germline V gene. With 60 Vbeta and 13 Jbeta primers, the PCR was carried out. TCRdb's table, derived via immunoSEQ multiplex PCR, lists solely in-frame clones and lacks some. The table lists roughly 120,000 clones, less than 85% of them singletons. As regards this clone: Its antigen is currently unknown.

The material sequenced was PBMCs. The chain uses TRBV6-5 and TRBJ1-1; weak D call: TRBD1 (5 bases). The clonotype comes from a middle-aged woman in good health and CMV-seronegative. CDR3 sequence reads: CASSPWGDPEAFF. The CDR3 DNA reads TGTGCCAGCAGTCCTTGGGGGGACCCTGAAGCTTTCTTT.